This T cell receptor beta chain was profiled in a study of OX40 agonist ivuxolimab in advanced cancers. Study-wide context: The costimulatory receptor OX40 (CD134) was targeted by ivuxolimab, a fully human IgG2 agonistic monoclonal antibody. Peripheral TCRbeta sequencing was intended to test whether TCR sequence diversity was altered and clonal T-cell expansion was caused by ivuxolimab. Patients were allowed to have had prior anti-PD-1, anti-PD-L1 or anti-CTLA-4 therapy, and 40% of the dose-escalation patients had been treated with checkpoint inhibitors. Partial responses occurred in three dose-escalation patients: two with cutaneous melanoma and one with hepatocellular carcinoma. Among the roughly 52 dose-escalation patients, around 20 had hepatocellular carcinoma, some 15 melanoma, 9 renal cell carcinoma and 9 head and neck cancer. The paper describes the monotherapy dose-escalation part (N of about 54 patients) of the phase I trial of ivuxolimab. The dose-escalation cohort was 82.7% male with a mean age of approximately 59 years, ranging from about 23 to 85. Intravenous ivuxolimab was administered to patients every 2 weeks at six dose levels: 0.01, 0.1, 0.3, 1.5, 3 and 10 mg/kg.

V is shortened by 6 bases, J by 2 bases, and the region joining them spans 14 bases. The CDR3 starts with the cysteine, ends with the phenylalanine, and has 15 residues. The read is trimmed to its CDR3 DNA, 45 bases read in frame from base 1. CDR1 and CDR2, per the germline V gene, are SNHLY and FYNNEI. General study outcomes and caveats: In the 0.1-3.0 mg/kg groups, partial responders were among the patients with the lowest normalized peripheral clonal expansion, particularly in CD8+ T cells. After ivuxolimab, expanded clones were on average more numerous among CD8+ T cells than among CD4+ T cells. The antigen specificity of the peripheral T cells that underwent clonal expansion was not determined. Low levels of normalized T-cell clonal expansion were also seen in some patients who did not respond. Clonal expansion of both CD4+ and CD8+ blood T cells was observed from baseline to week 6 at doses 0.1 to 3.0 mg/kg.

Worth noting for this clone: Its antigen is unknown. No base-level quality is on record; no much larger clone is a single base apart.

For sequencing of the TCRbeta CDR3 region, genomic DNA was extracted from the sorted cells. The immunoSEQ Assay was used to sequence the TCRbeta CDR3 regions. This immuneACCESS table, as held by TCRdb, lists in-frame sequences with V and J called but not all clones. Of the missing ones, under half trace to an unresolved V gene in checked studies; the others have no known cause. Within this sample are 73,000 or so clones, with about 86% of them counted one time only. Of the sample, about 0.78% is held by the ten largest clones. The trial excluded patients who had a history of autoimmune disease or who were on systemic immunosuppression. Peripheral blood for TCR sequencing was collected from all dose cohorts at baseline, on cycle 4 day 1, and on cycle 7 day 1. Samples were obtained from an open-label, multicenter, first-in-human phase I dose-escalation trial of ivuxolimab. Adults with locally advanced or metastatic melanoma, renal cell carcinoma, hepatocellular carcinoma or head and neck squamous cell carcinoma were enrolled in the trial. Before TCR sequencing, CD4+ T cells and CD8+ T cells from peripheral blood were sorted into separate populations.

The specimen was CD4+ or CD8+ T cells sorted from blood, collected in a trial of the OX40 agonist ivuxolimab. The V and J segments used are TRBV2 and TRBJ2-1; possibly the D gene is TRBD2, per 6 matching bases. The source is an adult with an advanced solid tumor such as melanoma, head and neck, liver or kidney cancer. The CDR3 has the sequence CASSGGTLPYNEQFF. The DNA sequence reads TGTGCCAGCAGCGGCGGGACCCTACCCTACAATGAGCAGTTCTTC. Supplemented by the reference TRBV2 and TRBJ2-1 proteins around the CDR3, the complete variable domain is EPEVTQTPSHQVTQMGQEVILRCVPISNHLYFYWYRQILGQKVEFLVSFYNNEISEKSEIFDDQFSVERPDGSNFTLKIRSTKLEDSAMYFCASSGGTLPYNEQFFGPGTRLTVL.